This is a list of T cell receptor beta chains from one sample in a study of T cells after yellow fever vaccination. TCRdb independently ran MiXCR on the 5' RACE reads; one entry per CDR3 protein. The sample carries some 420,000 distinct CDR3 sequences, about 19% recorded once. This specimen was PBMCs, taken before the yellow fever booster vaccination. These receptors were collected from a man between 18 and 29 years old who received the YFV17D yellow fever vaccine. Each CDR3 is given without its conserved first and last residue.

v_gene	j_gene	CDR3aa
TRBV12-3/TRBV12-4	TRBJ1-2	ASSAGGVGVFDYGYT
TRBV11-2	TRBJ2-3	ASSLGGGDTDTQY
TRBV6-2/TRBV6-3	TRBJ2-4	ASSQIGPGPEAKNIQY
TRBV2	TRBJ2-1	ASSDLERGGSNEQF
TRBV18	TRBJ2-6	ASSPVAGLGAGANVLT
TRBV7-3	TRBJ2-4	ASSLGDNDQY
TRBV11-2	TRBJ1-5	ASSWSDNQPQH
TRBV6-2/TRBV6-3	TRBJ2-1	ASSYSMGQGSNEQF
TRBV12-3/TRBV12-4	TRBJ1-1	ASSTSDNTEAF
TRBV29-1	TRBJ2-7	SVEGGNSYEQY
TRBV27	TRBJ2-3	ASSLRASTDTQY
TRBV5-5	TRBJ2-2	ASTRGGGGGTGELF
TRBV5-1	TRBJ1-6	ASSRTGRNSPLH
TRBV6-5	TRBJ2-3	ASSYKGRDTQY
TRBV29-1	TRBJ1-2	SVEDMVLNYGYT
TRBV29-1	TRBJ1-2	SVDRGYGYT
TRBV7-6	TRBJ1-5	ASSLGQGMSNQPQH
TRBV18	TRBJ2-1	ASSPRTYNEQF
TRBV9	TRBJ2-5	ASSVGLAGGGETQY
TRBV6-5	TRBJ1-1	ASSWASLGGTEAF
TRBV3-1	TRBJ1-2	ASSQGQGHGYT
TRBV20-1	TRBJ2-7	SVRTSGTYEQY
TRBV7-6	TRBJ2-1	ASSIRLAGGYNEQF
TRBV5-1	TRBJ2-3	ASSLLGGGRDTQY
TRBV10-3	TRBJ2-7	AISAVTYEQY
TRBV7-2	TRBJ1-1	ASSYIGGANTEAF
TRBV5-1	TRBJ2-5	ASSRLGTGLETQY
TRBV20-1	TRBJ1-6	SASGQFYNSPLH
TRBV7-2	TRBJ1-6	ASSSGNSPLH
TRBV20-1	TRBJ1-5	SASWTGDQPQH
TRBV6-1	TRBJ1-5	ASGTSGQPQH
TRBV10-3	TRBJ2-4	AISESWLGAQNIQY
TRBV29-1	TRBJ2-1	SVWVGYNEQF
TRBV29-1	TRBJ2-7	SVESDGQERAEQY
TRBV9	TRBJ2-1	ASSVGRERGNEQF
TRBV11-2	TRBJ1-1	ASRGTGAFQAF
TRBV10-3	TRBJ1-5	AITRLQGVRQPQH
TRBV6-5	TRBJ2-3	ASRMSGGAVDTQY
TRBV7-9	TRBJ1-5	ASSRYEGGYSNQPQH
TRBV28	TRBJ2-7	ASFLGGAYEQY
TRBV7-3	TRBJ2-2	ASRTGTGDTGELF
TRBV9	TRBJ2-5	ASSVGTSGLQETQY
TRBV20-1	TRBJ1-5	SARDRQGAGQPQH
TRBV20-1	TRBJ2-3	SARDPRSGGSKDTQY
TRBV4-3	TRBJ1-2	ASSQVTGGSYGYT
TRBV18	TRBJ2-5	ASSPGGDRVETQY
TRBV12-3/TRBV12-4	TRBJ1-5	ASSHHGVTNQPQH
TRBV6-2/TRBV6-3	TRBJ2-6	ASSYFRVLRPGANVLT
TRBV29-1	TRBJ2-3	SVDSSGETDTQY
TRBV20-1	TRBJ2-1	SARDRGGSSYNEQF
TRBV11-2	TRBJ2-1	ASSPPGQGSYNEQF
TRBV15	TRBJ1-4	ATSRDQQGTVF
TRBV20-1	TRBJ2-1	SARAVLAGENEQF
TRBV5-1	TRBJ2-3	ASSSRVAEGDTQY
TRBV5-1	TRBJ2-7	ASSALEAGGYEQY
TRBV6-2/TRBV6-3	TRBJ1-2	ASSYLGAENYGYT
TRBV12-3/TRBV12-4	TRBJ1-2	ASSVRGGGYT
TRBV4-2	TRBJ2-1	ASSQVAKSSYNEQF